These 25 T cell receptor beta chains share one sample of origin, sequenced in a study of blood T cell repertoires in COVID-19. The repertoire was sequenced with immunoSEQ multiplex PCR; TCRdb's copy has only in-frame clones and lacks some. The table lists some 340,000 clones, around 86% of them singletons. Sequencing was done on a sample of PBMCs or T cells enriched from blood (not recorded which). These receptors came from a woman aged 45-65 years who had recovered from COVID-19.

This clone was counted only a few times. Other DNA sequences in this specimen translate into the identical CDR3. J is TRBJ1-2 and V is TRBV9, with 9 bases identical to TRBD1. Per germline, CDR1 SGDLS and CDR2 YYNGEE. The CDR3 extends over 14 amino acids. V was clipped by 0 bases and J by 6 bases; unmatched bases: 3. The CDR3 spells CASSVEGTGNGYTF. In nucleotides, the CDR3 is TGTGCCAGCAGCGTAGAAGGGACAGGGAATGGCTACACCTTC.

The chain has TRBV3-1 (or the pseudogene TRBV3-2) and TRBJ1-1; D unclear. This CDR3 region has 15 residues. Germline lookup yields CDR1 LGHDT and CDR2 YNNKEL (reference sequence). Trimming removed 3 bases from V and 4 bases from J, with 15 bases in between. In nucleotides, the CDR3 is TGTGCCAGCAGCCACGCAAGGCCGCGAGGCACTGAAGCTTTCTTT. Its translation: CASSHARPRGTEAFF.

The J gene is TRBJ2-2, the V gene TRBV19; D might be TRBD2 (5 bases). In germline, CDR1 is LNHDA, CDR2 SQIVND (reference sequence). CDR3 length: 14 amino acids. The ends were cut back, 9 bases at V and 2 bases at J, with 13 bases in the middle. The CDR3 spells CASTRDINTGELFF. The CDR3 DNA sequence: TGTGCCAGCACTAGGGATATTAACACCGGGGAGCTGTTTTTT.

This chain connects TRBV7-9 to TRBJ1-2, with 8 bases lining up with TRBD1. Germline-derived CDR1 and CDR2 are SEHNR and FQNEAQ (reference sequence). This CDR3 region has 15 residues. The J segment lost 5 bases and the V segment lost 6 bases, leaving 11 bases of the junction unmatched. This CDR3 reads CASSSPTGDLYGYTF. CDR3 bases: TGTGCCAGCAGTTCACCGACAGGGGACCTTTATGGCTACACCTTC.

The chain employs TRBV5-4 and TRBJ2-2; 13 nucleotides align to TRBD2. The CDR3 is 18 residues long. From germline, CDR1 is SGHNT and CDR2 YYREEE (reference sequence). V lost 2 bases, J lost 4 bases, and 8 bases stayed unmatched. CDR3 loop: CASSFKTSGRGGTGELFF. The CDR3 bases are TGTGCCAGCAGCTTCAAAACTAGCGGGAGGGGCGGCACCGGGGAGCTGTTTTTT.

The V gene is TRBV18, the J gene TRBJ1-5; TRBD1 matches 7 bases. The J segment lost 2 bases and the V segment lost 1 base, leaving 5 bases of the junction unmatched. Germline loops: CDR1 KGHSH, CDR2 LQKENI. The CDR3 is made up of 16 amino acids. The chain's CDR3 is CASSPLITGGNQPQHF. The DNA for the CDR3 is TGTGCCAGCTCACCACTCATAACAGGGGGCAATCAGCCCCAGCATTTT.

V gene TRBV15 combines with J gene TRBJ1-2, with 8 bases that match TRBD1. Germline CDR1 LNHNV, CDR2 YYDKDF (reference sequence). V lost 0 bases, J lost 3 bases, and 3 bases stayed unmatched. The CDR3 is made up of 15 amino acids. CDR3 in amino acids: CATSRETGADYGYTF. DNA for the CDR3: TGTGCCACCAGCAGAGAGACAGGGGCAGACTATGGCTACACCTTC.

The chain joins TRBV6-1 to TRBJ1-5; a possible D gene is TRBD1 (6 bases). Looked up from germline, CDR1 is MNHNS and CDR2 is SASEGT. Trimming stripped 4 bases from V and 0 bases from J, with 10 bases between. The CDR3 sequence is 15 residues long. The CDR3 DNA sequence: TGTGCCAGCAGTGTCGGACAGAATAGCAATCAGCCCCAGCATTTT. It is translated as CASSVGQNSNQPQHF.

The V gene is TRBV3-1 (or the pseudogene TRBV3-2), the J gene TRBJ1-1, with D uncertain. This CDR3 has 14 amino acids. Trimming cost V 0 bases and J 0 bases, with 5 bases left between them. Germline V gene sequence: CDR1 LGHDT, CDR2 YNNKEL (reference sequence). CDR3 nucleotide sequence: TGTGCCAGCAGCCAAGAACCAGTGAACACTGAAGCTTTCTTT. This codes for CASSQEPVNTEAFF.

CDR3 amino acids: CASSLSVPGELFF. The CDR3 nucleotides are TGTGCCAGCAGTTTATCGGTCCCCGGGGAGCTGTTTTTT. The chain couples TRBV12-3 or TRBV12-4 to TRBJ2-2; D not resolved. V lost 2 bases and J lost 6, with 7 bases in between. This CDR3 region has 13 residues.

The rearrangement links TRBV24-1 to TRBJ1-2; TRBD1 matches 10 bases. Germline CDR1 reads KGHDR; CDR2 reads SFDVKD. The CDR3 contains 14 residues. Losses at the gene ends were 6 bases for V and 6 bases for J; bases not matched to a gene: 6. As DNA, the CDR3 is TGTGCCACCAGTCCCGGGACAGGGGTCGATGGCTACACCTTC. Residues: CATSPGTGVDGYTF.

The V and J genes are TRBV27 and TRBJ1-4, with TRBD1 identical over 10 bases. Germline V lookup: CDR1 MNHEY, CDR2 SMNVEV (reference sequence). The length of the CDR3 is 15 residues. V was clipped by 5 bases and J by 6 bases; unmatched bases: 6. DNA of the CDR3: TGTGCCAGCAGTCCCTCGGGACAGGGGTATGAAAAACTGTTTTTT. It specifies CASSPSGQGYEKLFF.

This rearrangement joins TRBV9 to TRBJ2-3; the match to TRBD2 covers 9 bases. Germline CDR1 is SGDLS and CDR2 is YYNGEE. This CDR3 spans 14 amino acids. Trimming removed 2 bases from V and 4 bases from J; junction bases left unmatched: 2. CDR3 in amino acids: CASSVGGGADTQYF. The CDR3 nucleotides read TGTGCCAGCAGCGTGGGCGGGGGGGCAGATACGCAGTATTTT.

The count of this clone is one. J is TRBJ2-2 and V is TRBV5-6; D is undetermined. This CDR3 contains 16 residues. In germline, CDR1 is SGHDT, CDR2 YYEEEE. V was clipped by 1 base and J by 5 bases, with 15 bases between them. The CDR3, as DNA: TGTGCCAGCAGCTTGTCCGGGTCCCAGAGGACCGGGGAGCTGTTTTTT. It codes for CASSLSGSQRTGELFF.

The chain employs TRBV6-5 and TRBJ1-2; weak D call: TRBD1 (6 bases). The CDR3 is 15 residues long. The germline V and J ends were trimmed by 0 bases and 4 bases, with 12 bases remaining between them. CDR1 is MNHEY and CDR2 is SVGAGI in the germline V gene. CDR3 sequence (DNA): TGTGCCAGCAGTTACTCGATAGCAGGGGTCTATGGCTACACCTTC. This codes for CASSYSIAGVYGYTF.

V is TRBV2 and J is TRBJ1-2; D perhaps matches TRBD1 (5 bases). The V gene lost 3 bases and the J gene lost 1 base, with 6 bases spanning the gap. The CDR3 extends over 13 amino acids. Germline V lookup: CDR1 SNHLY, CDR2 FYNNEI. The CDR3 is CASSDQGNYGYTF. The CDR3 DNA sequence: TGTGCCAGCAGTGATCAGGGTAACTATGGCTACACCTTC.

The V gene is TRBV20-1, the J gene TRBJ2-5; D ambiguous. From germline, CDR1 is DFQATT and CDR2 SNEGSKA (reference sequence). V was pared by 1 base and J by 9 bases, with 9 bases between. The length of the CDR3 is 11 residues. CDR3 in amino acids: CSARGTEAQYF. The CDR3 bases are TGCAGTGCTAGAGGTACTGAAGCCCAGTACTTC.

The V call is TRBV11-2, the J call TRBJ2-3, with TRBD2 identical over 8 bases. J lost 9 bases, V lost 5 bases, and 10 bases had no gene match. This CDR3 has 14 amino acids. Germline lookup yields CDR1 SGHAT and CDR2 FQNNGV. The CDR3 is CASSPDGGAATQYF. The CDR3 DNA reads TGTGCCAGCAGCCCGGACGGGGGGGCGGCCACGCAGTATTTT.

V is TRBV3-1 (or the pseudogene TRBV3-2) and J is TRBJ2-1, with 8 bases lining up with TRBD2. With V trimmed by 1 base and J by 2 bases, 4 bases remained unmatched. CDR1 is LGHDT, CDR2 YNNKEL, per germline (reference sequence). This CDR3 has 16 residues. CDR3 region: CASSQGAGDTYNEQFF. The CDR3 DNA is TGTGCCAGCAGCCAAGGAGCGGGAGACACCTACAATGAGCAGTTCTTC.

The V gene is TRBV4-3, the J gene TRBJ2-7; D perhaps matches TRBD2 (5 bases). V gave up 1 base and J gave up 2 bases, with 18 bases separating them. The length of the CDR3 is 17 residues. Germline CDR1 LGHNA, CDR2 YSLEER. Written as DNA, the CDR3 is TGCGCCAGCAGCCAAGTCGCCAAGGGTTTGGGAGCCTACGAGCAGTACTTC. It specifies CASSQVAKGLGAYEQYF.

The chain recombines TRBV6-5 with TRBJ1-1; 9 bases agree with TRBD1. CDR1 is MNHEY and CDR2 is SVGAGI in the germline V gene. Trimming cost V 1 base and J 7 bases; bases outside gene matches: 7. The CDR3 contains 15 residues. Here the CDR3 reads CASSYWGQGRDEAFF. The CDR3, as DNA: TGTGCCAGCAGTTACTGGGGACAGGGACGGGATGAAGCTTTCTTT.

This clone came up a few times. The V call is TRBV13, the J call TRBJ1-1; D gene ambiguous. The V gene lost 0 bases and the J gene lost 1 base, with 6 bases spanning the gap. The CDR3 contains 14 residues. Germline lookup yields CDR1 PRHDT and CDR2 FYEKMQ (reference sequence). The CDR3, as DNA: TGTGCCAGCAGCTTAGGTTTCGGGAACACTGAAGCTTTCTTT. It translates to CASSLGFGNTEAFF.

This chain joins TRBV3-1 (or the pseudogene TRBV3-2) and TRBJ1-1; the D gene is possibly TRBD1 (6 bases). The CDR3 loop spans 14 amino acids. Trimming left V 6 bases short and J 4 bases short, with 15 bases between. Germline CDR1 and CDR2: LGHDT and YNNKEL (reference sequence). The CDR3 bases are TGTGCCAGCAGGCCGAGGGGGGGGTCCACTGAAGCTTTCTTT. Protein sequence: CASRPRGGSTEAFF.

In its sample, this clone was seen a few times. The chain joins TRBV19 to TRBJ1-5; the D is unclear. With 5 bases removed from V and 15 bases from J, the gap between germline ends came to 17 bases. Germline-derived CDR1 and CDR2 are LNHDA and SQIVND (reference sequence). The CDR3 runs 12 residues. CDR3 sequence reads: CASSPPRPLRHF. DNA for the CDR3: TGTGCCAGTAGTCCCCCCAGGCCCTTGAGGCATTTT.

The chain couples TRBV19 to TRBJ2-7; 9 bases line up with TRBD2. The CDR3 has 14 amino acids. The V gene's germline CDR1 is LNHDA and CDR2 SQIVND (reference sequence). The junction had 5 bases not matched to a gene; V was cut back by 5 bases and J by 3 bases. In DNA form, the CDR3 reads TGTGCCAGTAGTCAGCGGGAGGTAGGCTACGAGCAGTACTTC. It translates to CASSQREVGYEQYF.